The 13 T cell receptor beta chains given below trace back to one sample, sequenced in a study of shared clonotypes between healthy human individuals. TCRdb keeps only in-frame clones here, not all; method: immunoSEQ multiplex PCR. Of roughly 2.2 million clones in the sample, around 92% were seen once. The sample consisted of naive CD4+ T cells from PBMCs. Subset reported: CD45RA+ positively selected. The receptor set was obtained from a man aged 18 to 29 in good health. Some clones in this sample may be carry-over from other donors' samples.

This rearrangement joins TRBV7-2 to TRBJ1-2; D perhaps matches TRBD1 (6 bases). CDR1 and CDR2 from the germline V gene are SGHTA and FQGNSA. The CDR3 totals 17 residues. V was trimmed by 5 bases and J by 0 bases, leaving 19 bases between them. CDR3: CASSRTDTGLSNYGYTF. As DNA, the CDR3 is TGTGCCAGCAGCCGCACCGATACAGGGCTTTCTAACTATGGCTACACCTTC.

The CDR3 nucleotides read TGTGCCAGTAGTATCCCCCCGCGGTCCAGCGGGAGTTGGTACGAGCAGTACTTC. It encodes CASSIPPRSSGSWYEQYF. The chain employs TRBV19 and TRBJ2-7, with TRBD2 matching 8 bases. The CDR3 has 18 amino acids. Germline CDR1 LNHDA, CDR2 SQIVND (reference sequence). V trimming: 3 bases; J trimming: 4 bases; junction bases outside the gene matches: 17.

The V call is TRBV28, the J call TRBJ2-5, with 7 bases fitting TRBD1. Germline V CDR1 and CDR2: MDHEN, SYDVKM. V lost 5 bases and J lost 4; bases outside the gene matches: 13. This CDR3 has 16 residues. The chain's CDR3 is CASSAAMTGNGETQYF. CDR3 sequence (DNA): TGTGCCAGCAGTGCCGCGATGACAGGGAACGGAGAGACCCAGTACTTC.

The V gene is TRBV7-3, the J gene TRBJ1-3, with D uncertain. Trimming removed 5 bases at V and 0 bases at J, with 11 bases between. Germline values: CDR1 SGHTA, CDR2 FQGTGA. The CDR3 runs to 15 residues. The CDR3 loop reads CASSPTGNSGNTIYF. CDR3 in DNA: TGTGCCAGCAGCCCTACGGGTAACTCTGGAAACACCATATATTTT.

The gene calls are TRBV6-6 and TRBJ2-2; D remains unclear. The CDR3 sequence is 14 residues long. V lost 0 bases, J lost 6 bases, and 8 bases lay in between. The V gene's germline CDR1 is MNHNY and CDR2 SVGAGI (reference sequence). In DNA form, the CDR3 reads TGTGCCAGCAGTTACTCGGCTTGGGCCGGGGAGCTGTTTTTT. This translates into CASSYSAWAGELFF.

This chain connects TRBV19 to TRBJ1-5, with 7 bases fitting TRBD1. This CDR3 comprises 16 residues. The V gene end was trimmed by 4 bases and the J gene end by 2 bases; junction bases not matched to a gene: 8. CDR1 and CDR2 from the germline V gene are LNHDA and SQIVND (reference sequence). Here the CDR3 DNA reads TGTGCCAGTAGTAAAGGACAGGTTGTAGGCAATCAGCCCCAGCATTTT. It specifies CASSKGQVVGNQPQHF.

The chain joins TRBV28 to TRBJ2-7; D not resolved. V lost 2 bases and J lost 2, with 7 bases in between. The germline gives CDR1 MDHEN, CDR2 SYDVKM. This CDR3 comprises 13 residues. This CDR3 reads CASSLGLTYEQYF. CDR3 bases: TGTGCCAGCAGTTTAGGTCTAACCTACGAGCAGTACTTC.

V usage is TRBV7-2 and J usage is TRBJ2-7; 9 bases are a match to TRBD2. CDR1 and CDR2 (germline): SGHTA, FQGNSA. The length of the CDR3 is 15 residues. Germline trimming cut 5 bases from V and 5 bases from J; bases unmatched to any gene: 10. The CDR3: CASSRMGLAGNEQYF. The DNA of the CDR3 is TGTGCCAGCAGCCGGATGGGGCTAGCGGGAAACGAGCAGTACTTC.

This clone has only one observation. This chain uses TRBV7-9 with TRBJ2-7, with 8 bases identical to TRBD2. CDR1 and CDR2 from the germline V gene are SEHNR and FQNEAQ (reference sequence). The CDR3 has 14 amino acids. Trimming took 7 bases from V and 1 from J; bases not matched to a gene: 6. This CDR3 reads CASTPGGGSYEQYF. CDR3 bases: TGTGCCAGCACCCCGGGGGGGGGTTCCTACGAGCAGTACTTC.

V is TRBV20-1 and J is TRBJ1-6, with D possibly matching TRBD1 (5 bases). The germline V and J ends were trimmed by 6 bases and 10 bases, with 10 bases remaining between them. The CDR3 has 11 residues. Germline values: CDR1 DFQATT, CDR2 SNEGSKA (reference sequence). CDR3 amino acids: CSAVRGSPLHF. The CDR3 nucleotides read TGCAGTGCCGTCCGGGGGTCACCCCTCCACTTT.

Points on this clone: The sample has other DNA sequences that encode this CDR3 too. This sequence joins TRBV15 and TRBJ2-1, with D possibly TRBD2 on 5 matching bases. V lost 1 base and J 0 bases, leaving 7 bases between the germline ends. The CDR3 extends over 15 amino acids. The germline V gene encodes CDR1 LNHNV and CDR2 YYDKDF (reference sequence). The CDR3 spells CATSRGGSSYNEQFF. DNA of the CDR3: TGTGCCACCAGCAGAGGAGGGAGCTCCTACAATGAGCAGTTCTTC.

This chain connects TRBV9 to TRBJ1-4; D not certain. This CDR3 spans 14 amino acids. With 7 bases removed from V and 0 bases from J, the gap between germline ends came to 10 bases. Germline CDR1 SGDLS, CDR2 YYNGEE. The CDR3 sequence is CASGRDATNEKLFF. The CDR3 DNA follows: TGTGCCAGCGGCAGAGATGCAACTAATGAAAAACTGTTTTTT.

The rearrangement links TRBV14 to TRBJ2-2, with 8 bases matching TRBD1. Germline CDR1 is SGHDN and CDR2 is FVKESK. The CDR3 runs 16 residues. V lost 3 bases, J lost 4 bases, and 7 bases stayed unmatched. Here the CDR3 DNA reads TGTGCCAGCAGCCACGCGACAGGGGCGGGCACCGGGGAGCTGTTTTTT. Its translation is CASSHATGAGTGELFF. Full variable domain (outside the CDR3, taken from reference TRBV14 and TRBJ2-2): EAGVTQFPSHSVIEKGQTVTLRCDPISGHDNLYWYRRVMGKEIKFLLHFVKESKQDESGMPNNRFLAERTGGTYSTLKVQPAELEDSGVYFCASSHATGAGTGELFFGEGSRLTVL.